A single sample gave rise to the 23 T cell receptor beta chains below, sequenced in a study of cytomegalovirus exposure and HLA in healthy donors. The method was immunoSEQ multiplex PCR; TCRdb's version includes in-frame clones alone and lacks a portion of them. In the table there are 120,000 or so clones, around 85% of which are singletons. The sequenced sample consisted of PBMCs. Receptors were obtained from a woman between 25 and 40 years old in good health and CMV-seronegative.

This clone has a single count. V and J are TRBV19 and TRBJ1-5, with D unclear. Trimming pared 4 bases from V and 3 bases from J, leaving 13 bases between. Germline assignment: CDR1 LNHDA and CDR2 SQIVND (reference sequence). The CDR3 length is 15 residues. CDR3 in DNA: TGTGCCAGTAGTACCTCCGGGATCCCCAATCAGCCCCAGCATTTT. This sequence encodes CASSTSGIPNQPQHF. Complete variable domain (other parts from reference TRBV19 and TRBJ1-5): DGGITQSPKYLFRKEGQNVTLSCEQNLNHDAMYWYRQDPGQGLRLIYYSQIVNDFQKGDIAEGYSVSREKKESFPLTVTSAQKNPTAFYLCASSTSGIPNQPQHFGDGTRLSIL.

This clone showed up just once. The CDR3 coding sequence is TGTGCCAGCAGCTTAGGACAGGGGGTGGAGACCCAGTACTTC. It codes for CASSLGQGVETQYF. The chain uses TRBV7-9 and TRBJ2-5; 9 nucleotides match TRBD1. Looked up from germline, CDR1 is SEHNR and CDR2 is FQNEAQ (reference sequence). V lost 1 base and J lost 5; bases outside the gene matches: 2. CDR3 length: 14 residues. Full variable domain (missing parts from reference TRBV7-9 and TRBJ2-5): DTGVSQNPRHKITKRGQNVTFRCDPISEHNRLYWYRQTLGQGPEFLTYFQNEAQLEKSRLLSDRFSAERPKGSFSTLEIQRTEQGDSAMYLCASSLGQGVETQYFGPGTRLLVL.

This sequence joins TRBV21-1 and TRBJ1-5; the table gives TRBD1 as D, unverified against the DNA. TRBV21-1 is designated a pseudogene. There are 14 residues in the CDR3. The CDR3 region has the DNA TGTGCCAGCAGCCAGCCTGGGGCCCGACAGCCCCAGCATTTT. Amino acids: CASSQPGARQPQHF.

The chain links TRBV10-2 to TRBJ1-2; TRBD1 matches at 9 bases. The trim removed 4 bases at V and 3 bases at J, leaving 15 bases unmatched. Per the germline V gene, CDR1 is WSHSY and CDR2 is SAAADI. CDR3 length: 18 amino acids. The CDR3 loop reads CASSAGTGFSLGHYGYTF. For the CDR3, the DNA is TGCGCCAGCAGTGCTGGGACAGGGTTTTCCCTAGGGCACTATGGCTACACCTTC.

This sequence joins TRBV4-3 and TRBJ1-5; 7 bases align to TRBD1. From germline, CDR1 is LGHNA and CDR2 YSLEER. After removal of 3 bases from V and 7 bases from J, the junction contained 9 bases not matched to a gene. This CDR3 region has 15 residues. For the CDR3, the DNA is TGCGCCAGCAGCCAGTCTCTGACAGGGCACCAGCCCCAGCATTTT. Residues: CASSQSLTGHQPQHF.

The rearrangement uses TRBV18 and TRBJ2-5, with 7 nucleotides matching TRBD1. Germline-derived CDR1 and CDR2 are KGHSH and LQKENI. The V and J ends lost 6 bases and 2 bases, in that order; junction bases with no gene match: 3. CDR3 size: 13 residues. The CDR3 loop is CASSGQPQETQYF. The CDR3 nucleotides read TGTGCCAGCTCGGGACAGCCGCAAGAGACCCAGTACTTC.

The V gene is TRBV5-6, the J gene TRBJ1-2, with 7 positions matching TRBD1. The CDR3 covers 15 residues. V dropped 3 bases and J dropped 3; count of bases not matched to a gene: 8. Looked up from germline, CDR1 is SGHDT and CDR2 is YYEEEE. The CDR3, as DNA: TGTGCCAGCAGCTCCCTTGCCGGGACAGACTATGGCTACACCTTC. It codes for CASSSLAGTDYGYTF.

The genes are TRBV2 and TRBJ1-4; D is possibly TRBD1 (5 bases). V dropped 4 bases and J dropped 8 bases, with 11 bases sitting between them. The CDR3 length is 13 residues. Germline V gene lookup returns CDR1 SNHLY and CDR2 FYNNEI. CDR3 coding DNA: TGTGCCAGCAGTGGGCAGGGAGGCGAAAAACTGTTTTTT. It translates to CASSGQGGEKLFF.

The V gene is TRBV13, the J gene TRBJ1-1; 8 bases map to TRBD1. The trim removed 5 bases at V and 1 base at J, leaving 6 bases unmatched. This CDR3 is 15 amino acids long. Germline loops: CDR1 PRHDT, CDR2 FYEKMQ (reference sequence). CDR3 sequence reads: CASSPRTGRNTEAFF. The CDR3 bases are TGTGCCAGCAGCCCTCGGACAGGGCGGAACACTGAAGCTTTCTTT.

The V and J genes are TRBV10-3 and TRBJ1-2, with TRBD1 identical over 7 bases. The V gene's germline CDR1 is ENHRY and CDR2 SYGVKD. The CDR3 totals 15 residues. V gave up 6 bases and J gave up 4 bases; unmatched junction bases: 11. CDR3: CAISPPGTDSYGYTF. The CDR3 bases are TGTGCCATCAGCCCACCCGGGACAGACTCCTATGGCTACACCTTC.

The chain uses TRBV7-2 and TRBJ2-2; 7 nucleotides line up with TRBD1. Germline V lookup: CDR1 SGHTA, CDR2 FQGNSA. The trim removed 1 base at V and 7 bases at J, leaving 9 bases unmatched. The length of the CDR3 is 16 residues. The CDR3 bases are TGTGCCAGCAGCTTAGAACCCGACAGGGCGGGCGGGGAGCTGTTTTTT. It is translated as CASSLEPDRAGGELFF.

The gene calls are TRBV11-2 and TRBJ2-1; 14 bases map to TRBD2. The germline gives CDR1 SGHAT, CDR2 FQNNGV. V lost 3 bases and J lost 12; bases outside the gene matches: 7. There are 15 residues in the CDR3. CDR3 DNA sequence: TGTGCCAGCAGCTTGCTGACTAGCGGGGGGGCCCCGCAGTTCTTC. Its protein is CASSLLTSGGAPQFF.

The CDR3: CAWTAGNTIYF. CDR3 bases: TGTGCCTGGACGGCTGGAAACACCATATATTTT. The J gene is TRBJ1-3, the V gene TRBV30; D remains ambiguous. In germline, CDR1 is GTSNPN, CDR2 SVGIG (reference sequence). The CDR3 is 11 amino acids. The germline V and J ends were trimmed by 4 bases and 2 bases, with 3 bases remaining between them.

The CDR3 DNA follows: TGTGCCAGCAGAAAATACAGGGGCTCCTACGAGCAGTACTTC. Translating gives CASRKYRGSYEQYF. The chain has TRBV6-5 and TRBJ2-7; TRBD1 matches at 7 bases. The CDR3 has 14 amino acids. V lost 6 bases and J lost 0; bases outside the gene matches: 5. CDR1 and CDR2 from the germline V gene are MNHEY and SVGAGI.

The CDR3 sequence is CAISNPTGPQETQYF. The CDR3 DNA reads as TGTGCCATCAGTAATCCGACAGGCCCCCAAGAGACCCAGTACTTC. The rearrangement links TRBV10-3 to TRBJ2-5; D is perhaps TRBD1 (6 bases). The CDR3 runs 15 residues. The V gene's germline CDR1 is ENHRY and CDR2 SYGVKD. Trimming removed 5 bases from V and 1 base from J, with 14 bases in between.

The rearrangement uses TRBV11-2 and TRBJ2-1; no firm D call. The V and J ends lost 1 base and 10 bases respectively, with 8 bases between them. The germline CDR1 and CDR2 sequences are SGHAT and FQNNGV. CDR3 length: 12 amino acids. The CDR3, as DNA: TGTGCCAGCAGCTTAGTGGTCCGGGAGCAGTTCTTC. Its translation is CASSLVVREQFF.

The V gene is TRBV5-4, the J gene TRBJ2-5; D is uncertain. Trimming cost V 4 bases and J 7 bases, with 14 bases left between them. CDR3 length equals 13 residues. The germline gives CDR1 SGHNT, CDR2 YYREEE (reference sequence). CDR3 protein: CASSILGYGTQYF. For the CDR3, the DNA is TGTGCCAGCAGCATACTTGGTTATGGGACCCAGTACTTC.

The V gene is TRBV2, the J gene TRBJ1-1; 7 bases line up with TRBD1. V gave up 6 bases and J gave up 0 bases; unmatched junction bases: 4. Germline assignment: CDR1 SNHLY and CDR2 FYNNEI. The CDR3 is made up of 14 amino acids. The chain's CDR3 is CASRPGQVNTEAFF. The CDR3 nucleotides read TGTGCCAGCAGGCCCGGACAGGTGAACACTGAAGCTTTCTTT.

The V call is TRBV7-2, the J call TRBJ2-7; D is possibly TRBD1 (5 bases). CDR1 is SGHTA, CDR2 FQGNSA, per germline. Between the trimmed V and J ends, which lost 3 bases and 3 bases, there was a span of 6 bases. The CDR3 length is 12 residues. CDR3 protein: CASSLDNYEQYF. CDR3 in DNA: TGTGCCAGCAGCTTGGACAACTACGAGCAGTACTTC.

This clone was detected once. The genes are TRBV7-2 and TRBJ1-1, with D unclear. Germline V gives CDR1 SGHTA, CDR2 FQGNSA. This CDR3 has 12 amino acids. The V end was cut by 1 base, the J end by 7 bases, with 7 bases between. This CDR3 reads CASSLVRVEAFF. The CDR3 DNA sequence: TGTGCCAGCAGCTTAGTCCGGGTTGAAGCTTTCTTT.

This chain uses TRBV7-2 with TRBJ1-4; TRBD1 might be the D (5 bases). The CDR3 totals 16 residues. Germline CDR1 is SGHTA and CDR2 is FQGNSA. V lost 5 bases and J lost 5, with 18 bases in between. DNA of the CDR3: TGTGCCAGCAGCCGAACCGGCGGGGCCAGGAATGAAAAACTGTTTTTT. Its protein is CASSRTGGARNEKLFF.

The sample holds one count of this clone. This chain joins TRBV4-1 and TRBJ1-2; D call uncertain. This CDR3 region has 16 residues. V shed 1 base and J shed 1 base, with 13 bases lying between them. CDR1 is MGHRA, CDR2 YSYEKL, per germline. The CDR3 DNA sequence: TGCGCCAGCAGCCAAGGCCACTATCCCGATAACTATGGCTACACCTTC. Translating gives CASSQGHYPDNYGYTF.

The chain links TRBV9 to TRBJ1-2; tentative D call: TRBD1 (5 bases). The CDR3 runs to 14 residues. Trimming removed 0 bases from V and 7 bases from J, with 13 bases in between. Germline CDR1 is SGDLS and CDR2 is YYNGEE. This CDR3 reads CASSVGPGGSGYTF. The DNA for the CDR3 is TGTGCCAGCAGCGTAGGCCCGGGGGGAAGTGGCTACACCTTC.